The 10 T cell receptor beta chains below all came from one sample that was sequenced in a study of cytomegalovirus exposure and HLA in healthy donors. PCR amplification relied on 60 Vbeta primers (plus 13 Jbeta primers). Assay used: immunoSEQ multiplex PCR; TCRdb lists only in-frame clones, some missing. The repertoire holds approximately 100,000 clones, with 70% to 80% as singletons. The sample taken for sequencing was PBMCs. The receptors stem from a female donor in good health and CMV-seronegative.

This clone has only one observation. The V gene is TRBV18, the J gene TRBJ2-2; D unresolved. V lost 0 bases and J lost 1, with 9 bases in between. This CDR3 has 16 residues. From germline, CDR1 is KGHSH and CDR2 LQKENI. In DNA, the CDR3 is TGTGCCAGCTCACCACCGATGGTACAGAACACCGGGGAGCTGTTTTTT. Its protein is CASSPPMVQNTGELFF.

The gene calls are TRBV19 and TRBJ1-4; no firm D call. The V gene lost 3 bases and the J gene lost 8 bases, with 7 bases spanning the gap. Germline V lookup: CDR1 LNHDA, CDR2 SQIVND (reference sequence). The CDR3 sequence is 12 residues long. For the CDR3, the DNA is TGTGCCAGTAGTATCGCGGCCGAAAAACTGTTTTTT. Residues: CASSIAAEKLFF.

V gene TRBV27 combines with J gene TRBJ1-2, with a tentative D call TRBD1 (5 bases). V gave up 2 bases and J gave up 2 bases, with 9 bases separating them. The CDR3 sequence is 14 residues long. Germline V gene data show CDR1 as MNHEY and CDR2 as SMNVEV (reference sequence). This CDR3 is CASSLAPGNYGYTF. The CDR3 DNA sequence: TGTGCCAGCAGTTTAGCGCCAGGGAACTATGGCTACACCTTC.

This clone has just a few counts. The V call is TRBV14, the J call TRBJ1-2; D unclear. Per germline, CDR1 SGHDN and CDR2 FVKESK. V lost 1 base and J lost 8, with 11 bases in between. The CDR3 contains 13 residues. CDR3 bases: TGTGCCAGCAGCCAAGTACCCTCCGGGGGCTACACCTTC. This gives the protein CASSQVPSGGYTF.

CDR3 DNA sequence: TGTGCCAGCAGCCCTCGCGGGCTCCGAGCCAAAAACATTCAGTACTTC. Protein product: CASSPRGLRAKNIQYF. The J gene is TRBJ2-4, the V gene TRBV7-9; TRBD2 might be the D (5 bases). The CDR3 consists of 16 residues. Germline CDR1 and CDR2: SEHNR and FQNEAQ (reference sequence). V lost 5 bases, J lost 0 bases, and 14 bases lay in between.

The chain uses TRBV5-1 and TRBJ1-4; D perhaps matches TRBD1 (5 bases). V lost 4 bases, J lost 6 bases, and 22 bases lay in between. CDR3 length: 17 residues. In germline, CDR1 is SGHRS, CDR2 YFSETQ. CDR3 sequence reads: CASSKDTAIRKDEKLFF. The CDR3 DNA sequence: TGCGCCAGCAGCAAGGACACAGCAATTCGGAAGGATGAAAAACTGTTTTTT.

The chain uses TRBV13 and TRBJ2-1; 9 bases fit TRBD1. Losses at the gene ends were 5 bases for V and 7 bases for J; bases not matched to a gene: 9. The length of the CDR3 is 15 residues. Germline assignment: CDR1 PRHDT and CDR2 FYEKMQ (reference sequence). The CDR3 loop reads CASSHLGQGRNEQFF. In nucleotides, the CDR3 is TGTGCCAGCAGCCATCTGGGACAGGGACGAAATGAGCAGTTCTTC.

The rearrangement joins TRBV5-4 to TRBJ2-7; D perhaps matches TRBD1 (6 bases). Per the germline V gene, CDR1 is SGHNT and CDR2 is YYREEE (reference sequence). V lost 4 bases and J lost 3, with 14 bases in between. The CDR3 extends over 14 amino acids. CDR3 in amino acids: CASSRQGTDYEQYF. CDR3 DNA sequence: TGTGCCAGCAGCCGCCAGGGGACGGACTACGAGCAGTACTTC.

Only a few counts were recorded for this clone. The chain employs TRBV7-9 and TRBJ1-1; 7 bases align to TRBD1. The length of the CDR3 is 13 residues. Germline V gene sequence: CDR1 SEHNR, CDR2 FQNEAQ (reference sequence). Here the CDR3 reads CATGPSWNTEAFF. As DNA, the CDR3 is TGTGCGACAGGGCCGTCTTGGAACACTGAAGCTTTCTTT.

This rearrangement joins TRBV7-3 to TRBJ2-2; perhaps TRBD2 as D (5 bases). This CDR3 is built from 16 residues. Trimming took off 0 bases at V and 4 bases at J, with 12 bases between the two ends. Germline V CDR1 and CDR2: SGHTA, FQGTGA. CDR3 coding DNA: TGTGCCAGCAGCTTAACACCCGGGGAAGGCACCGGGGAGCTGTTTTTT. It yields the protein CASSLTPGEGTGELFF.